Listed below are T cell receptor beta chains from one sample, sequenced in a study of cytotoxic CD8 clonotypes in ibrutinib-treated CLL. Clones were read by immunoSEQ multiplex PCR, and TCRdb kept only the in-frame ones, dropping some. The table has about 140,000 clones, 77% seen once; the top ten hold under 35%. The specimen comprised PBMCs, sampled after 12 months of ibrutinib treatment. These receptors all stem from a human donor with chronic lymphocytic leukemia. Both conserved end residues are part of each CDR3. A D gene is named only where the DNA matches it firmly. Clone size is not always given. Where it is, it says once, few, many or a class for expanded clones.

d_call clone_size j_call v_call cdr3_nt cdr3_aa
NA NA TRBJ2-7 TRBV7-2 TGTGCCAGCAGCCATGTGGGGGCCGAGCAGTACTTC CASSHVGAEQYF
NA NA TRBJ2-7 TRBV30 TGTGCCTGGAGTGTACACGGGTTCGAGCAGTACTTC CAWSVHGFEQYF
NA NA TRBJ1-5 TRBV28 TGTGCCAGCAGTCCACGGGACGGCTATAGCAATCAGCCCCAGCATTTT CASSPRDGYSNQPQHF
TRBD1 NA TRBJ2-7 TRBV29-1 TGCAGCGTTGTCCAGGGGGCGTCTTCTGGTGAGCAGTACTTC CSVVQGASSGEQYF
NA NA TRBJ2-1 TRBV30 TGTGCCTGGATGGGGGACAATGAGCAGTTCTTC CAWMGDNEQFF
TRBD2 NA TRBJ2-1 TRBV5-1 TGCGCCACCGCCGGGACTAGCTCCTACAATGAGCAGTTCTTC CATAGTSSYNEQFF
NA NA TRBJ2-7 TRBV7-9 TGTGCCAGCAGCTTAAGGGGCGGCGCCGACAACTACGAGCAGTACTTC CASSLRGGADNYEQYF
TRBD1 few TRBJ2-5 TRBV11-3 TGTGCCAGCAGCTTTTGGGACAGGGCCCAAGAGACCCAGTACTTC CASSFWDRAQETQYF
NA NA TRBJ2-7 TRBV9 TGTGCCAGCAGCGTAGGGGTGGCCCTCCCAGACGAGCAGTACTTC CASSVGVALPDEQYF
TRBD2 once TRBJ2-5 TRBV12-5 TGTGCTAGTGCTCTAGGGCGGGAGAGTGTGTCCGAGACCCAGTACTTC CASALGRESVSETQYF
NA NA TRBJ2-6 TRBV7-9 TGTGCCAGCAGCTTAGAGATTGGGTCTGGGGCCAACGTCCTGACTTTC CASSLEIGSGANVLTF
NA NA TRBJ1-5 TRBV7-2 TGTGCCAGCAGCTCTACCCCTCCTTGGCAGCCCCAGCATTTT CASSSTPPWQPQHF
TRBD1 NA TRBJ2-3 TRBV19 TGTGCCAGTAGCCAGACAGGGGGCACAGATACGCAGTATTTT CASSQTGGTDTQYF
NA NA TRBJ1-3 TRBV28 TGTGCCAGCAGTGCCCCCGGGTCCTACTCTGGAAACACCATATATTTT CASSAPGSYSGNTIYF
NA NA TRBJ1-2 TRBV7-2 TGTGCCAGCAGCAGGTCGACTAACTATGGCTACACCTTC CASSRSTNYGYTF
TRBD1 few TRBJ1-5 TRBV19 TGTGCCAGTAGTCCAACAGGGGTTGAACCTCAGCCCCAGCATTTT CASSPTGVEPQPQHF
NA NA TRBJ2-1 TRBV7-6 TGTGCCAGCAGCGCCGGGCCCAGCTCCTACAATGAGCAGTTCTTC CASSAGPSSYNEQFF
NA NA TRBJ2-3 TRBV27 TGTGCCAGCAGTTTGACGGATCCCACAGATACGCAGTATTTT CASSLTDPTDTQYF
NA NA TRBJ1-2 TRBV6-5 TGTGCCAGCAGTTACTCATCGGGTGGGCGTGGCTACACCTTC CASSYSSGGRGYTF
NA NA TRBJ1-2 TRBV6-6 TGTGCCAGCAGCGGGGGGGGTATCTATGGCTACACCTTC CASSGGGIYGYTF
TRBD1 medium-sized TRBJ1-4 TRBV25-1 TGTGCCAGCAGTGAATCCTGGACAGGGGGAAGGGAAAAACTGTTTTTT CASSESWTGGREKLFF
NA NA TRBJ1-4 TRBV28 TGTGCAGCAATCCCGGCGGGGACCACTAATGAAAAACTGTTTTTT CAAIPAGTTNEKLFF
NA NA TRBJ2-3 TRBV20-1 TGCAGTGCCAACCAGGCGGATACGCAGTATTTT CSANQADTQYF
TRBD1 NA TRBJ1-4 TRBV9 TGTGCCAGCAGCGCGCAAACCGGGACAGTTAATGAAAAACTGTTTTTT CASSAQTGTVNEKLFF
NA NA TRBJ2-7 TRBV7-9 TGTGCCAGCAGCTTAGGGGGCGGATACGAGCAGTACTTC CASSLGGGYEQYF
NA few TRBJ2-7 TRBV5-1 TGCGCCAGCAGCCTAAACGCCGGTGTCTCCTACGAGCAGTACTTC CASSLNAGVSYEQYF